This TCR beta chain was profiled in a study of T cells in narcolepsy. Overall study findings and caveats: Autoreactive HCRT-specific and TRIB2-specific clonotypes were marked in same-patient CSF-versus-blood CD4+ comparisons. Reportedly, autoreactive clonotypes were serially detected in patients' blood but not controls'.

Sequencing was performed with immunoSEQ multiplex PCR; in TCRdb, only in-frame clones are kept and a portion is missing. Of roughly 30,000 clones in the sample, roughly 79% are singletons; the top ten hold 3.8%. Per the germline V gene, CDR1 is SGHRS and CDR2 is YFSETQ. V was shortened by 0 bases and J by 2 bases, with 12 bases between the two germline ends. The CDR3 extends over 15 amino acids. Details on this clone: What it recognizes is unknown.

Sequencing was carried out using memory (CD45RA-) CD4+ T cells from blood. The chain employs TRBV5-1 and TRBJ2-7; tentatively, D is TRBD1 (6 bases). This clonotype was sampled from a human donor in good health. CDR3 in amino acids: CASSLGSGATYEQYF. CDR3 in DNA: TGCGCCAGCAGCTTGGGTTCAGGGGCCACCTACGAGCAGTACTTC.